Below, one TCR beta chain is given with its context. The normal lung sample lay at least 3 cm, and maximally far, from the tumour. Germline CDR1 reads MDHEN; CDR2 reads SYDVKM. The V gene lost 5 bases and the J gene lost 10 bases, with 11 bases spanning the gap. The CDR3 contains 11 residues. The sample comes from a study of immune cell composition in non-small cell lung cancer. Overall study: Lung adenocarcinoma or squamous carcinoma made up most tumours.

Clones were read by immunoSEQ multiplex PCR, and TCRdb kept only the in-frame ones, dropping some. The sample has about 9,000 clones; approximately 80% are singletons. The clonotype was recovered from a human donor with non-small cell lung cancer. Sequenced: non-adjacent lung tissue. The genes are TRBV28 and TRBJ1-1, with D possibly TRBD1 on 5 matching bases. The CDR3 DNA follows: TGTGCCAGCAGTGCACTGGGGGGAGCTTTCTTT. Translating it yields CASSALGGAFF.